These 6 T cell receptor beta chains were all obtained from the same sample, sequenced in a study of tumor and adjacent non-tumor tissue in lung cancer. The library came from three nested PCR rounds adapted from ARM-PCR protocols. MiXCR, applied by TCRdb to the multiplex PCR reads, yields one record per CDR3 protein. Here the sample spans 40,000 to 45,000 distinct CDR3 sequences, over 55% being singletons. RNA was extracted from bulk tissue without any cell sorting. More than 3 cm separated this lung sample from the edge of the tumor. The sample taken for sequencing was distant non-tumor lung tissue. These receptors were obtained from a man aged 50 to 59 with non-small cell lung cancer.

This clonotype was detected a few times. A read error may be the cause here, since a much bigger clone is one base away. This rearrangement joins TRBV12-3 or TRBV12-4 to TRBJ2-2, with 8 bases that match TRBD1. CDR3 length: 16 amino acids. V was pared by 5 bases and J by 1 base, with 6 bases of the junction left unmatched. The CDR3 region is CASSPRGRRNTGELFF. For the CDR3, the DNA is TGTGCCAGCAGTCCCAGGGGGCGTAGGAACACCGGGGAGCTGTTTTTT.

As to this clonotype: This may arise from a read error, as a much more abundant clone is one base away. J is TRBJ1-1 and V is TRBV12-3 or TRBV12-4; maybe TRBD1 (6 bases). CDR3 length: 14 residues. The CDR3 loop reads CTSSLWGPNTEAFF. The CDR3 nucleotides read TGTACCAGCAGTTTATGGGGGCCCAACACTGAAGCTTTCTTT.

The genes are TRBV29-1 and TRBJ2-7; D might be TRBD1 (7 bases). V was clipped by 4 bases and J by 3 bases, with 13 bases between them. The CDR3 totals 13 residues. Germline CDR1 reads SQVTM; CDR2 reads ANQGSEA. CDR3 sequence (DNA): TGCAGCGTTGTCCTCCAGGGGGGCTACGAGCAGTACTTC. Protein: CSVVLQGGYEQYF.

To note about this clonotype: The conserved closing phenylalanine or tryptophan is absent in this CDR3, likely reflecting a read error. Because the CDR3's place on the DNA is in doubt, the DNA is left out and the CDR3 is given as listed by TCRdb. V is TRBV11-3 and J is TRBJ2-1. Germline values: CDR1 SGHNT, CDR2 YENEEA. The CDR3 length equals 13 residues, ends included. CDR3 region: CTSSPSGVEEHFL.

The chain couples TRBV6-6 to TRBJ2-2, with D possibly matching TRBD1 (6 bases). Germline CDR1 MNHNY, CDR2 SVGAGI (reference sequence). The CDR3 covers 14 residues. The CDR3 protein is CVTSWDTNTGELFF. Here the CDR3 DNA reads TGTGTCACCAGTTGGGACACGAACACCGGGGAGCTGTTTTTT.

This clonotype has ten or more counts. The chain is built from TRBV10-3 and TRBJ1-1; tentative D call: TRBD1 (6 bases). Trimming cost V 3 bases and J 4 bases, with 12 bases left between them. Germline loops: CDR1 ENHRY, CDR2 SYGVKD. This CDR3 spans 14 amino acids. The CDR3 spells CAISETGGGTEAFF. CDR3 coding DNA: TGTGCCATCAGTGAAACCGGAGGGGGCACTGAAGCTTTCTTT.